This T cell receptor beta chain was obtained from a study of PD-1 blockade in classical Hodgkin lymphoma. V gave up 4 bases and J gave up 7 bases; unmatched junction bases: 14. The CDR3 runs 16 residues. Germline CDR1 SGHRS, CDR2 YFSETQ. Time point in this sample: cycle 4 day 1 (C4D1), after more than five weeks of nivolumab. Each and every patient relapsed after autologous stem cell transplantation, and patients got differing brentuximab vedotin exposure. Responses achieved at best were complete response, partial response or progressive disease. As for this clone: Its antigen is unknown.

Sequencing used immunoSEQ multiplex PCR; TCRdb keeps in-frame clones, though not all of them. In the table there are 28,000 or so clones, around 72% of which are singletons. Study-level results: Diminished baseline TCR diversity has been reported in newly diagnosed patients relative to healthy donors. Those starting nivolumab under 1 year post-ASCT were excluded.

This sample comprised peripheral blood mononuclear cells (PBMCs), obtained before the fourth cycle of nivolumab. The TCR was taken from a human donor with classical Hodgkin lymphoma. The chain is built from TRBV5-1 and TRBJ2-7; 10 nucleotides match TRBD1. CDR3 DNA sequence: TGCGCCAGCAGCCTGGAACCGGGACAGGGGCGTCAAGAGCAGTACTTC. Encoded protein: CASSLEPGQGRQEQYF.